These T cell receptor beta chains were read from a single sample in a study of blood T cells in healthy people across ages. Using its own MiXCR run on the 5' RACE reads, TCRdb lists one record per CDR3 protein. The sample includes about a million distinct CDR3 sequences, roughly 52% of them seen just once. Material: blood. These receptors all come from a man younger than 45 in good health. Each CDR3 is given with its conserved first and last residue. A D gene is named only where the DNA matches it firmly. Only part of the rows carry a size: once, few, many, or a class if the clone is expanded.

v_call: TRBV7-6; j_call: TRBJ2-7; clone_size: once; d_call: TRBD2; cdr3_length: 15; cdr3_nt: TGTGCCAGCACCTTGAGGGAGCGGGGGAACTACGAGCAGTACTTC; cdr3_aa: CASTLRERGNYEQYF
v_call: TRBV9; j_call: TRBJ2-5; clone_size: -; d_call: TRBD2; cdr3_length: 16; cdr3_nt: TGTGCCAGCAGCGTCCATAGCGGGGTGTACCAAGAGACCCAGTACTTC; cdr3_aa: CASSVHSGVYQETQYF
v_call: TRBV14; j_call: TRBJ2-5; clone_size: -; d_call: TRBD1; cdr3_length: 15; cdr3_nt: TGTGCCAGCAGCCAGCCTAGAGGGGGCTTGGAGACCCAGTACTTC; cdr3_aa: CASSQPRGGLETQYF
v_call: TRBV12-3/TRBV12-4; j_call: TRBJ2-3; clone_size: -; d_call: TRBD1; cdr3_length: 19; cdr3_nt: TGTGCCAGCAGTCCGTATCCCGGGACAGAGAGTTGGAGCACAGATACGCAGTATTTT; cdr3_aa: CASSPYPGTESWSTDTQYF
v_call: TRBV7-9; j_call: TRBJ2-3; clone_size: few; d_call: -; cdr3_length: 15; cdr3_nt: TGTGCCAGCAGCTTAGGCTTCAGCGGCCCAGATACGCAGTATTTT; cdr3_aa: CASSLGFSGPDTQYF
v_call: TRBV12-3/TRBV12-4; j_call: TRBJ1-6; clone_size: -; d_call: -; cdr3_length: 13; cdr3_nt: TGTGCCGGCAGTTTACTACGCGACTCACCCCTCCACTTT; cdr3_aa: CAGSLLRDSPLHF
v_call: TRBV30; j_call: TRBJ1-2; clone_size: -; d_call: -; cdr3_length: 13; cdr3_nt: TGTGCCTGGAGTAAAGGGATCAACTATGGCTACACCTTC; cdr3_aa: CAWSKGINYGYTF
v_call: TRBV24-1; j_call: TRBJ2-3; clone_size: -; d_call: -; cdr3_length: 12; cdr3_nt: TGTGCCACCAGTGACCTGGACCCTGTCCAGTATTTT; cdr3_aa: CATSDLDPVQYF
v_call: TRBV9; j_call: TRBJ2-1; clone_size: many; d_call: -; cdr3_length: 14; cdr3_nt: TGTGCCAGCAGCTTAGACTCGGGTGGGCATGAGCAGTTCTTC; cdr3_aa: CASSLDSGGHEQFF
v_call: TRBV3-1; j_call: TRBJ1-2; clone_size: few; d_call: TRBD1; cdr3_length: 14; cdr3_nt: TGTGCCAGCAGCCCCTCCGGGACAGGGTATGGCTACACCTTC; cdr3_aa: CASSPSGTGYGYTF
v_call: TRBV9; j_call: TRBJ2-3; clone_size: many; d_call: -; cdr3_length: 14; cdr3_nt: TGTGCCAGCAGCTCCGAGAGGGGGACGGATACGCAGTATTTT; cdr3_aa: CASSSERGTDTQYF
v_call: TRBV5-1; j_call: TRBJ1-1; clone_size: -; d_call: -; cdr3_length: 16; cdr3_nt: TGCGCCAGCAGCTCAGGGACCGGGCCTTTGAACACTGAAGCTTTCTTT; cdr3_aa: CASSSGTGPLNTEAFF
v_call: TRBV5-1; j_call: TRBJ2-1; clone_size: few; d_call: -; cdr3_length: 11; cdr3_nt: TGTGCCAGCAGTTTCGTCGATGAGCAGTTCTTC; cdr3_aa: CASSFVDEQFF
v_call: TRBV2; j_call: TRBJ1-6; clone_size: few; d_call: TRBD1; cdr3_length: 15; cdr3_nt: TGTGCCAGCAAGAACGGACAGGGGTTGAATTCACCCCTCCACTTT; cdr3_aa: CASKNGQGLNSPLHF
v_call: TRBV30; j_call: TRBJ2-7; clone_size: many; d_call: -; cdr3_length: 12; cdr3_nt: TGTGCCTGGAGTGTACAAGGGTACGAGCAGTACTTC; cdr3_aa: CAWSVQGYEQYF
v_call: TRBV20-1; j_call: TRBJ1-2; clone_size: -; d_call: TRBD1; cdr3_length: 12; cdr3_nt: TGCAGTGCCACGGACAGGGGACACGGCTACACCTTC; cdr3_aa: CSATDRGHGYTF
v_call: TRBV20-1; j_call: TRBJ1-4; clone_size: -; d_call: TRBD1; cdr3_length: 11; cdr3_nt: TGCAGTGCTGACAGGGTTGAAAAACTGTTTTTT; cdr3_aa: CSADRVEKLFF
v_call: TRBV7-8; j_call: TRBJ2-5; clone_size: -; d_call: TRBD2; cdr3_length: 16; cdr3_nt: TGTGCCAGCAGCTTAGGGGGACGGGCGGGAGGGCCTGAGCAGTACTTC; cdr3_aa: CASSLGGRAGGPEQYF
v_call: TRBV3-1; j_call: TRBJ1-6; clone_size: -; d_call: -; cdr3_length: 17; cdr3_nt: TGTGTCAGCAGCCAAGATCAATGGACAGAAAGAAATTCACCCCTCCACTTT; cdr3_aa: CVSSQDQWTERNSPLHF
v_call: TRBV7-9; j_call: TRBJ2-3; clone_size: -; d_call: -; cdr3_length: 17; cdr3_nt: TGTGCCAGCAGCTCCATAATTAGTGGTGTGGGCACAGATACGCAGTATTTT; cdr3_aa: CASSSIISGVGTDTQYF
v_call: TRBV29-1; j_call: TRBJ2-7; clone_size: -; d_call: -; cdr3_length: 13; cdr3_nt: TGCAGCGTTGTTTTTACAGGGTTCTACGAGCAGTACTTC; cdr3_aa: CSVVFTGFYEQYF
v_call: TRBV28; j_call: TRBJ2-3; clone_size: -; d_call: -; cdr3_length: 13; cdr3_nt: TGTGCCAACGCCAGGGGAGGCACAGATACGCAGTATTTT; cdr3_aa: CANARGGTDTQYF
v_call: TRBV24-1; j_call: TRBJ2-7; clone_size: few; d_call: TRBD1; cdr3_length: 14; cdr3_nt: TGTGCCGCCCGACCCGGGACAGGGAATCGGGAGCAGTACTTC; cdr3_aa: CAARPGTGNREQYF
v_call: TRBV10-3; j_call: TRBJ2-2; clone_size: -; d_call: -; cdr3_length: 13; cdr3_nt: TGTGCCATCAAGGGACAGAACACCGGGGAGCTGTTTTTT; cdr3_aa: CAIKGQNTGELFF
v_call: TRBV2; j_call: TRBJ1-1; clone_size: -; d_call: -; cdr3_length: 14; cdr3_nt: TGTGCCAGCAGTGAAGCGCGGGGGGGCACTGAAGCTTTCTTT; cdr3_aa: CASSEARGGTEAFF
v_call: TRBV20-1; j_call: TRBJ2-5; clone_size: -; d_call: -; cdr3_length: 14; cdr3_nt: TGCAGTGCTTCCGATGGCAGAAGCATGGAGACCCAGTACTTC; cdr3_aa: CSASDGRSMETQYF